Shown below are 5 T cell receptor beta chains from a single sample sequenced in a study of blood T cell repertoires in COVID-19 (TCRdb year 2020). Library preparation employed the immunoSEQ multiplex PCR assay. TCRdb re-hosts the immuneACCESS table, in-frame sequences only. Its copies lack some clones; in the studies checked, an unresolved V gene accounts for under half of them, and the cause for the rest is not known. The sample contains about 70,000 clones, approximately 75% of them found a single time. The ten top clones hold approximately 6% of the sample. Sequenced material: peripheral blood. The receptors derive from a woman aged 60 to 75 with acute or convalescent COVID-19.

V is TRBV9 and J is TRBJ2-3; D uncertain. Between the trimmed V and J ends, which lost 3 bases and 9 bases, there was a span of 11 bases. Germline CDR1 and CDR2: SGDLS and YYNGEE. The CDR3 is 12 amino acids. In DNA, the CDR3 is TGTGCCAGCAGCGAGCATGAGGAAACGCAGTATTTT. This gives the protein CASSEHEETQYF.

The CDR3 loop is CASSRPGGHTGELFF. The CDR3 DNA reads as TGTGCCAGCAGTCGTCCGGGGGGGCACACCGGGGAGCTGTTTTTT. The chain has TRBV11-1 and TRBJ2-2, with 8 bases matching TRBD2. This CDR3 contains 15 residues. The germline CDR1 and CDR2 sequences are SGHAT and FQDESV (reference sequence). V shed 6 bases, J shed 3 bases, and the junction held 6 bases outside the gene matches.

This chain links TRBV18 with TRBJ1-1, with 8 bases that match TRBD1. The V gene end was trimmed by 3 bases and the J gene end by 1 base; junction bases not matched to a gene: 1. The CDR3 covers 14 residues. CDR1 is KGHSH, CDR2 LQKENI, per germline. The chain's CDR3 is CASSPQGANTEAFF. As DNA, the CDR3 is TGTGCCAGCTCACCGCAGGGGGCGAACACTGAAGCTTTCTTT.

The J gene is TRBJ2-7, the V gene TRBV7-2; D is perhaps TRBD1 (5 bases). V lost 1 base and J 6 bases, leaving 16 bases between the germline ends. Per germline, CDR1 SGHTA and CDR2 FQGNSA. The CDR3 runs to 15 residues. CDR3 residues: CASSLGAGSPFEQYF. The CDR3 coding sequence is TGTGCCAGCAGCTTAGGGGCAGGGTCCCCCTTCGAGCAGTACTTC.

The rearrangement uses TRBV19 and TRBJ1-2; D uncertain. V lost 9 bases to trimming and J lost 4 bases, with 12 bases between them. This CDR3 has 12 residues. Germline V CDR1 and CDR2: LNHDA, SQIVND (reference sequence). CDR3 coding DNA: TGTGCCAGGTTAACTGAGGGCTATGGCTACACCTTC. Amino acid sequence: CARLTEGYGYTF.